Sequencing of this T cell receptor beta chain was carried out in a study of T cells after yellow fever vaccination. Study-level points and caveats: Few clonotypes appeared in both CD4 and CD8 compartments. Re-detected after boosting: most primary clones, around 96% of CD4 and 80% to 90% of CD8. It was a weaker secondary response, yet one that peaked faster, at day 5 versus 15.

V gave up 3 bases and J gave up 8 bases, with 11 bases separating them. Germline CDR1 is SGHRS and CDR2 is YFSETQ. CDR3 length: 12 residues. About this clonotype itself: The target antigen is unknown.

In TCRdb, the 5' RACE reads were re-called with MiXCR into one record per CDR3 protein. The sample holds some 290,000 distinct CDR3 sequences, about 10% seen once. Sequenced material: CD4+ T cells sorted from PBMCs, taken 45 days after the yellow fever booster vaccination. The TCR comes from a young man who received the YFV17D yellow fever vaccine. The chain joins TRBV5-1 to TRBJ1-2; D unresolved. The CDR3 nucleotides are TGCGCCAGCAGCTCGCTCCGCAGGGGCTACACCTTC. It translates to CASSSLRRGYTF. The whole variable domain, filled in from reference TRBV5-1 and TRBJ1-2, reads KAGVTQTPRYLIKTRGQQVTLSCSPISGHRSVSWYQQTPGQGLQFLFEYFSETQRNKGNFPGRFSGRQFSNSRSEMNVSTLELGDSALYLCASSSLRRGYTFGSGTRLTVV.